A single sample is the source of the 14 T cell receptor beta chains below, sequenced in a study of cytomegalovirus exposure and HLA in healthy donors (dated by TCRdb to the late 2010s). The library was prepared using the immunoSEQ multiplex PCR assay. A mixture of 60 forward primers for TCR Vbeta segments and 13 reverse primers for TCR Jbeta segments was used in the multiplex PCR. TCRdb took this table from immuneACCESS and kept in-frame rearrangements with V and J called. Such tables lack part of the clones; where checked against another copy, unresolved V genes explain under half of the gap, and the rest is unexplained. Across this sample there are about 150,000 clones, with about 82% seen only once. The ten largest clones take up approximately 3% of the sample. What was sequenced was PBMCs. The origin of the receptors is a male donor in good health and CMV-seronegative.

The chain recombines TRBV6-5 with TRBJ2-7; TRBD1 aligns across 7 bases. V was clipped by 6 bases and J by 0 bases; unmatched bases: 2. This CDR3 comprises 13 residues. CDR1 MNHEY and CDR2 SVGAGI come from the germline V gene. The chain's CDR3 is CASRYRGSYEQYF. The CDR3 bases are TGTGCCAGCAGGTACAGGGGCTCCTACGAGCAGTACTTC.

The chain carries TRBV19 and TRBJ2-7; D may be TRBD2 (5 bases). Per the germline V gene, CDR1 is LNHDA and CDR2 is SQIVND (reference sequence). The CDR3 has 12 residues. V was clipped by 6 bases and J by 4 bases, with 10 bases between them. This CDR3 is CASSSPGYEQYF. The CDR3, as DNA: TGTGCCAGTAGCTCACCGGGATACGAGCAGTACTTC.

The genes are TRBV7-9 and TRBJ2-2; D may be TRBD2 (6 bases). The V gene lost 2 bases and the J gene lost 3 bases, with 13 bases spanning the gap. The CDR3 sequence is 16 residues long. Germline CDR1 reads SEHNR; CDR2 reads FQNEAQ (reference sequence). CDR3 sequence: CASSLFGTHDTGELFF. CDR3 nucleotides: TGTGCCAGCAGCTTATTTGGGACTCATGACACCGGGGAGCTGTTTTTT. The full variable domain, with the rest looked up from reference TRBV7-9 and TRBJ2-2, is DTGVSQNPRHKITKRGQNVTFRCDPISEHNRLYWYRQTLGQGPEFLTYFQNEAQLEKSRLLSDRFSAERPKGSFSTLEIQRTEQGDSAMYLCASSLFGTHDTGELFFGEGSRLTVL.

This chain joins TRBV6-6 and TRBJ2-3, with 7 nucleotides matching TRBD1. The CDR3 is 15 residues long. V dropped 5 bases and J dropped 2; count of bases not matched to a gene: 7. Germline V gene data show CDR1 as MNHNY and CDR2 as SVGAGI (reference sequence). CDR3 in DNA: TGTGCCAGCAGTCCTCCGGGACAGTTCACAGATACGCAGTATTTT. Its protein is CASSPPGQFTDTQYF.

This clone was counted only a few times. This rearrangement joins TRBV19 to TRBJ1-5, with D maybe TRBD1 (5 bases). V dropped 3 bases and J dropped 0 bases, with 12 bases sitting between them. The CDR3 consists of 16 residues. CDR1 and CDR2 from the germline V gene are LNHDA and SQIVND (reference sequence). The CDR3 DNA is TGTGCCAGTAGTATCAGGGTGACAAGTAGCAATCAGCCCCAGCATTTT. Translating it yields CASSIRVTSSNQPQHF.

This sequence joins TRBV14 and TRBJ2-1, with TRBD2 matching over 9 bases. In germline, CDR1 is SGHDN, CDR2 FVKESK. This CDR3 has 14 residues. Germline trimming cut 1 base from V and 7 bases from J; bases unmatched to any gene: 2. CDR3 sequence: CASSQGLAENEQFF. CDR3 DNA: TGTGCCAGCAGCCAAGGACTAGCGGAGAATGAGCAGTTCTTC.

V gene TRBV19 combines with J gene TRBJ1-2, with D possibly being TRBD1 (6 bases). The V and J ends lost 5 bases and 5 bases respectively, with 12 bases between them. Germline lookup yields CDR1 LNHDA and CDR2 SQIVND (reference sequence). This CDR3 has 13 residues. This CDR3 is CASSLHREYGYTF. The DNA for the CDR3 is TGTGCCAGTAGTCTTCACAGGGAGTATGGCTACACCTTC.

This clone came up once. As DNA, the CDR3 is TGTGCCAGCAGTTGGACTAGCGGGGTGGGGACAGATACGCAGTATTTT. Its translation is CASSWTSGVGTDTQYF. This chain joins TRBV2 and TRBJ2-3, with 12 bases fitting TRBD2. The CDR3 runs 16 residues. Germline values: CDR1 SNHLY, CDR2 FYNNEI. V gave up 5 bases and J gave up 3 bases; unmatched junction bases: 6.

V usage is TRBV15 and J usage is TRBJ1-2, with D unresolved. This CDR3 is built from 15 residues. Looked up from germline, CDR1 is LNHNV and CDR2 is YYDKDF (reference sequence). Trimming took 1 base from V and 4 from J, leaving 13 bases between them. The CDR3 DNA is TGTGCCACCAGCAGAGCAGAGGATCACCCCTATGGCTACACCTTC. Amino acids: CATSRAEDHPYGYTF.

The chain has TRBV7-9 and TRBJ2-7, with D perhaps TRBD2 (5 bases). The germline CDR1 and CDR2 sequences are SEHNR and FQNEAQ (reference sequence). CDR3 length equals 14 residues. V lost 5 bases and J lost 5, with 16 bases in between. CDR3 coding DNA: TGTGCCAGCAGCCCCGGCCGCGACTATAACGAGCAGTACTTC. Translated, it gives CASSPGRDYNEQYF.

CDR3 protein: CASSYTDHTGELFF. CDR3 nucleotide sequence: TGTGCCAGCAGTTACACAGATCACACCGGGGAGCTGTTTTTT. This rearrangement joins TRBV6-5 to TRBJ2-2; no clear D. CDR1 and CDR2 from the germline V gene are MNHEY and SVGAGI. CDR3 length: 14 amino acids. Between the trimmed V and J ends, which lost 2 bases and 3 bases, there was a span of 7 bases.

The J gene is TRBJ1-2, the V gene TRBV9; D is unresolved. Germline V gene lookup returns CDR1 SGDLS and CDR2 YYNGEE. The V and J ends lost 3 bases and 0 bases respectively, with 3 bases between them. CDR3 length: 12 residues. CDR3: CASSAANYGYTF. The CDR3 region has the DNA TGTGCCAGCAGCGCCGCTAACTATGGCTACACCTTC. Combining the CDR3 with reference TRBV9 and TRBJ1-2 gives the whole variable domain DSGVTQTPKHLITATGQRVTLRCSPRSGDLSVYWYQQSLDQGLQFLIQYYNGEERAKGNILERFSAQQFPDLHSELNLSSLELGDSALYFCASSAANYGYTFGSGTRLTVV.

The rearrangement joins TRBV27 to TRBJ2-7; D possibly corresponds to TRBD1 (6 bases). The CDR3 runs to 15 residues. V was trimmed by 4 bases and J by 5 bases, leaving 18 bases between them. The V gene's germline CDR1 is MNHEY and CDR2 SMNVEV (reference sequence). CDR3: CASSSPRTERHEQYF. The DNA of the CDR3 is TGTGCCAGCAGTTCCCCCAGGACAGAGCGCCACGAGCAGTACTTC.

The J gene is TRBJ1-3, the V gene TRBV6-5; a possible D gene is TRBD1 (5 bases). V dropped 5 bases and J dropped 3 bases, with 11 bases sitting between them. CDR3 length equals 14 residues. Germline-derived CDR1 and CDR2 are MNHEY and SVGAGI. CDR3 in amino acids: CASSEVTVGNTIYF. The CDR3 DNA is TGTGCCAGCAGTGAAGTGACAGTTGGAAACACCATATATTTT.